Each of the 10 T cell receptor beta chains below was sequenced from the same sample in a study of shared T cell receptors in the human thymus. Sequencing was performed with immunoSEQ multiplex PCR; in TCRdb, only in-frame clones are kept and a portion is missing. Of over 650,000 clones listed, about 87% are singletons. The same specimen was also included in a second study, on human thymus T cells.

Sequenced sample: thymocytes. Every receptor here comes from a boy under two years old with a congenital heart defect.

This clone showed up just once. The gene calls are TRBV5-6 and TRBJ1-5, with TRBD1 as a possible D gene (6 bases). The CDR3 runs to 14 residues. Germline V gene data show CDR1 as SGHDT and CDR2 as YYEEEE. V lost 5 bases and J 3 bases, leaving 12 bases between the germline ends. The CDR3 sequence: CASSSQGTNQPQHF. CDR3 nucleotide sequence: TGTGCCAGCAGTTCACAGGGAACCAATCAGCCCCAGCATTTT.

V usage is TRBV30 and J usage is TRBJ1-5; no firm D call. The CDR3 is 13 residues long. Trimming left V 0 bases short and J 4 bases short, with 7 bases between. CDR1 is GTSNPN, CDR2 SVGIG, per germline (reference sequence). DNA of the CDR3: TGTGCCTGGAGTGTGTCCACAAATCAGCCCCAGCATTTT. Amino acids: CAWSVSTNQPQHF.

CDR3 in amino acids: CASSFSGANSPLHF. The CDR3 DNA reads as TGTGCCAGCAGCTTCTCAGGGGCTAATTCACCCCTCCACTTT. V usage is TRBV7-3 and J usage is TRBJ1-6; D might be TRBD1 (6 bases). Germline values: CDR1 SGHTA, CDR2 FQGTGA. Trimming removed 3 bases from V and 6 bases from J, with 9 bases in between. The CDR3 is 14 residues long.

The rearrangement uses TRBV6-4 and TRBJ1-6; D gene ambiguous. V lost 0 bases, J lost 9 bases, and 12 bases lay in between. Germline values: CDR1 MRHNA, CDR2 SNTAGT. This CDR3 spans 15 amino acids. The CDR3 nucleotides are TGTGCCAGCAGTGACTCGTCAGGTCCAGGTTCACCCCTCCACTTT. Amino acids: CASSDSSGPGSPLHF.

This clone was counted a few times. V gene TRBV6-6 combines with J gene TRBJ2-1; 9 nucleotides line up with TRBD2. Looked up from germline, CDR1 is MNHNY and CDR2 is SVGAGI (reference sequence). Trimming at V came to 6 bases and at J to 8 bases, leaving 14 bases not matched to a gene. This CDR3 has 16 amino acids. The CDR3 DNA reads TGTGCCAGCAGCCCACGAGGGCGGGGGGGCCGGGATGAGCAGTTCTTC. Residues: CASSPRGRGGRDEQFF.

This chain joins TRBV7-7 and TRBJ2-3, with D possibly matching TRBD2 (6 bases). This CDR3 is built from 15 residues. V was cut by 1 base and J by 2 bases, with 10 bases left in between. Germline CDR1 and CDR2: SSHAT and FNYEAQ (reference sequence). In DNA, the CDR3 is TGTGCCAGCAGCTTAGGGACTACCGTCACAGATACGCAGTATTTT. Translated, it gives CASSLGTTVTDTQYF.

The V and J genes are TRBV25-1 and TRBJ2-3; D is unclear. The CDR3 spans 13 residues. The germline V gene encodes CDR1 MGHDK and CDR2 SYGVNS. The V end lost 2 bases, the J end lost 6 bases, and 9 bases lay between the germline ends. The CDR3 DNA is TGTGCCAGCAGTGAACCCCTCCGGGATACGCAGTATTTT. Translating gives CASSEPLRDTQYF.

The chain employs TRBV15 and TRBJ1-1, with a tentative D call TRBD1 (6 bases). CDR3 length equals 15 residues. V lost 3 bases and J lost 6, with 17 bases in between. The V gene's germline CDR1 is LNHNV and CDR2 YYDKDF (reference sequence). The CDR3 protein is CATSRGWTVSAEAFF. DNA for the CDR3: TGTGCCACCAGCAGGGGTTGGACAGTTAGTGCTGAAGCTTTCTTT.

DNA of the CDR3: TGTGCCTGGAGTGTACGAGGGGGCTCTGGAAACACCATATATTTT. Translated, it gives CAWSVRGGSGNTIYF. This chain uses TRBV30 with TRBJ1-3; possible D gene TRBD1, 6 bases. V was trimmed by 0 bases and J by 0 bases, leaving 9 bases between them. This CDR3 comprises 15 residues. Germline CDR1 GTSNPN, CDR2 SVGIG (reference sequence).

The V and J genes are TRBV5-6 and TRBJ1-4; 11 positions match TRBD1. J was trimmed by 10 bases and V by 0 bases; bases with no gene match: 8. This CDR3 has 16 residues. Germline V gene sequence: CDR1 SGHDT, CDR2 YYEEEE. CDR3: CASSLAWTGGSGKLFF. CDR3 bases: TGTGCCAGCAGCTTGGCCTGGACAGGGGGCTCTGGAAAACTGTTTTTT.